A single sample is the source of the 32 T cell receptor beta chains below, sequenced in a study of Ad26.COV2.S vaccination and SARS-CoV-2 variants. The data were produced by immunoSEQ multiplex PCR, yet TCRdb's version contains in-frame clones alone and is incomplete. The sample includes 180,000 or so clones, 87% of them seen just once. The sample consisted of peripheral blood, taken after recovery from COVID-19. The source is a human donor who had recovered from COVID-19.

V is TRBV6-6 and J is TRBJ2-7; TRBD1 agrees at 12 bases. This CDR3 region has 14 residues. J was trimmed by 5 bases and V by 4 bases; bases with no gene match: 3. Germline-derived CDR1 and CDR2 are MNHNY and SVGAGI (reference sequence). The CDR3 DNA follows: TGTGCCAGCAGTTCCGGGACAGGGGGCAACGAGCAGTACTTC. This translates into CASSSGTGGNEQYF.

This clone was counted once. This sequence joins TRBV9 and TRBJ1-2; D gene uncertain. Trimming removed 4 bases at V and 7 bases at J, with 20 bases between. Germline assignment: CDR1 SGDLS and CDR2 YYNGEE. The CDR3 is 15 residues long. The CDR3 loop is CASSPNPIAGAGYTF. The DNA of the CDR3 is TGTGCCAGCAGCCCCAACCCCATAGCGGGCGCTGGCTACACCTTC.

The chain couples TRBV14 to TRBJ2-7; 7 positions match TRBD1. Germline values: CDR1 SGHDN, CDR2 FVKESK. This CDR3 region has 12 residues. V trimming: 4 bases; J trimming: 7 bases; junction bases outside the gene matches: 4. The CDR3 is CASSLDRVEQYF. The CDR3 nucleotides read TGTGCCAGCAGCCTTGACAGGGTGGAGCAGTACTTC.

V is TRBV3-1 (or the pseudogene TRBV3-2) and J is TRBJ2-2; D perhaps matches TRBD1 (5 bases). This CDR3 has 14 residues. From germline, CDR1 is LGHDT and CDR2 YNNKEL (reference sequence). V was cut by 2 bases and J by 8 bases, with 12 bases left in between. The CDR3 DNA reads TGTGCCAGCAGCCAAACGACAGTCGGGGGGGAGCTGTTTTTT. Its translation is CASSQTTVGGELFF.

V and J are TRBV19 and TRBJ2-7; no firm D call. V lost 3 bases to trimming and J lost 0 bases, with 12 bases between them. Germline V gene data show CDR1 as LNHDA and CDR2 as SQIVND (reference sequence). The CDR3 contains 15 residues. CDR3 in DNA: TGTGCCAGTAGTATTATGTCTAGTAGCTCCTACGAGCAGTACTTC. It is translated as CASSIMSSSSYEQYF.

V usage is TRBV5-5 and J usage is TRBJ1-1; 8 nucleotides line up with TRBD1. Per germline, CDR1 SGHKS and CDR2 YYEKEE (reference sequence). The length of the CDR3 is 16 residues. V lost 0 bases to trimming and J lost 5 bases; unmatched junction nucleotides: 9. The CDR3 DNA sequence: TGTGCCAGCAGCTTGGGATGGACAGGGTCTGGAACTGAAGCTTTCTTT. Translated: CASSLGWTGSGTEAFF.

J is TRBJ2-3 and V is TRBV5-1; D call uncertain. This CDR3 contains 12 residues. V lost 0 bases, J lost 11 bases, and 10 bases lay in between. CDR1 SGHRS and CDR2 YFSETQ come from the germline V gene. The CDR3 loop reads CASSLEGWGQYF. In nucleotides, the CDR3 is TGCGCCAGCAGCTTGGAGGGTTGGGGGCAGTATTTT.

The chain has TRBV6-1 and TRBJ2-7; D gene unclear. Trimming pared 2 bases from V and 6 bases from J, leaving 11 bases between. Germline V gives CDR1 MNHNS, CDR2 SASEGT. This CDR3 region has 13 residues. CDR3 nucleotide sequence: TGTGCCAGCAGTGAATGGTTAGCCGGCGAGCAGTACTTC. Translating gives CASSEWLAGEQYF.

The chain has TRBV5-1 and TRBJ2-3, with D perhaps matching TRBD1 or TRBD2 (5 bases each). Germline CDR1 is SGHRS and CDR2 is YFSETQ. CDR3 length: 13 amino acids. V dropped 0 bases and J dropped 5 bases, with 7 bases sitting between them. CDR3 nucleotide sequence: TGCGCCAGCAGCTTGGGGGACGGAGATACGCAGTATTTT. Translating it yields CASSLGDGDTQYF.

The V and J genes are TRBV5-4 and TRBJ2-3; tentative D call: TRBD2 (6 bases). Per the germline V gene, CDR1 is SGHNT and CDR2 is YYREEE (reference sequence). CDR3 length equals 14 residues. Trimming removed 3 bases from V and 0 bases from J, with 8 bases in between. The CDR3 DNA reads as TGTGCCAGCAGCTCCGGGACTAGCACAGATACGCAGTATTTT. Amino acids: CASSSGTSTDTQYF.

The chain employs TRBV9 and TRBJ2-6; the D is unclear. Germline V gene sequence: CDR1 SGDLS, CDR2 YYNGEE. Trimming removed 1 base at V and 0 bases at J, with 5 bases between. CDR3 length equals 15 residues. The CDR3 region has the DNA TGTGCCAGCAGCGTAAGGGTCTCTGGGGCCAACGTCCTGACTTTC. Amino acids: CASSVRVSGANVLTF.

The V and J genes are TRBV11-2 and TRBJ2-6, with unresolved D. The germline V and J ends were trimmed by 3 bases and 1 base, with 7 bases remaining between them. Germline CDR1 is SGHAT and CDR2 is FQNNGV. The CDR3 spans 15 residues. This chain's CDR3 is CASSFDGSGANVLTF. The DNA of the CDR3 is TGTGCCAGCAGCTTCGACGGATCTGGGGCCAACGTCCTGACTTTC.

This sequence joins TRBV5-1 and TRBJ2-7; unclear D gene. Germline CDR1 SGHRS, CDR2 YFSETQ. The germline V and J ends were trimmed by 0 bases and 2 bases, with 12 bases remaining between them. The CDR3 is made up of 15 amino acids. The CDR3 reads CASSLDVTRAYEQYF. In DNA form, the CDR3 reads TGCGCCAGCAGCTTGGATGTGACAAGGGCCTACGAGCAGTACTTC.

The rearrangement joins TRBV28 to TRBJ1-5; TRBD1 matches at 7 bases. CDR3 length: 15 residues. Germline CDR1 MDHEN, CDR2 SYDVKM. The J segment lost 3 bases and the V segment lost 4 bases, leaving 6 bases of the junction unmatched. Here the CDR3 reads CASSSSQGNNQPQHF. CDR3 DNA: TGTGCCAGCAGTTCGTCACAGGGGAACAATCAGCCCCAGCATTTT. Together with reference TRBV28 and TRBJ1-5, the CDR3 gives the full variable domain: DVKVTQSSRYLVKRTGEKVFLECVQDMDHENMFWYRQDPGLGLRLIYFSYDVKMKEKGDIPEGYSVSREKKERFSLILESASTNQTSMYLCASSSSQGNNQPQHFGDGTRLSIL.

The rearrangement links TRBV7-9 to TRBJ2-1, with 7 positions matching TRBD2. V was clipped by 3 bases and J by 5 bases; unmatched bases: 7. This CDR3 is built from 15 residues. The germline V gene encodes CDR1 SEHNR and CDR2 FQNEAQ (reference sequence). For the CDR3, the DNA is TGTGCCAGCAGCTTGGGAGGGGTGCCCAACAATGAGCAGTTCTTC. Protein sequence: CASSLGGVPNNEQFF.

The chain has TRBV3-1 (or the pseudogene TRBV3-2) and TRBJ1-1; 8 bases line up with TRBD1. Trimming at V came to 6 bases and at J to 4 bases, leaving 4 bases not matched to a gene. There are 13 residues in the CDR3. Germline V gene data show CDR1 as LGHDT and CDR2 as YNNKEL (reference sequence). CDR3 DNA: TGTGCCAGCAGTCCCGGACAGGGCACTGAAGCTTTCTTT. It yields the protein CASSPGQGTEAFF.

The chain uses TRBV18 and TRBJ2-7; TRBD2 matches at 8 bases. The junction had 9 bases not matched to a gene; V was cut back by 3 bases and J by 2 bases. The germline gives CDR1 KGHSH, CDR2 LQKENI. CDR3 length: 16 amino acids. The CDR3 region has the DNA TGTGCCAGCTCACCCCTCGGGGGGGCGGGGGCCTACGAGCAGTACTTC. Translated: CASSPLGGAGAYEQYF. The full variable domain, in which reference TRBV18 and TRBJ2-7 provide the parts outside the CDR3, is NAGVMQNPRHLVRRRGQEARLRCSPMKGHSHVYWYRQLPEEGLKFMVYLQKENIIDESGMPKERFSAEFPKEGPSILRIQQVVRGDSAAYFCASSPLGGAGAYEQYFGPGTRLTVT.

The chain uses TRBV5-1 and TRBJ2-7; possibly TRBD1 for D (5 bases). Trimming took off 9 bases at V and 0 bases at J, with 25 bases between the two ends. The CDR3 spans 17 residues. Germline V gene sequence: CDR1 SGHRS, CDR2 YFSETQ. The CDR3 DNA reads TGCGCCACGCCCTCCCTTCGAAGGGGTTATTTCTCCTACGAGCAGTACTTC. It codes for CATPSLRRGYFSYEQYF.

The chain uses TRBV19 and TRBJ1-2, with D possibly being TRBD1 (5 bases). CDR1 LNHDA and CDR2 SQIVND come from the germline V gene (reference sequence). The CDR3 covers 15 residues. Between the trimmed V and J ends, which lost 1 base and 0 bases, there was a span of 9 bases. The CDR3 loop is CASSIARGANYGYTF. Written as DNA, the CDR3 is TGTGCCAGTAGTATAGCTAGAGGGGCTAACTATGGCTACACCTTC.

This chain uses TRBV5-5 with TRBJ1-1, with D maybe TRBD1 (5 bases). Germline V lookup: CDR1 SGHKS, CDR2 YYEKEE (reference sequence). The germline V and J ends were trimmed by 0 bases and 0 bases, with 6 bases remaining between them. The CDR3 contains 14 residues. The CDR3: CASSLGGLNTEAFF. The CDR3, as DNA: TGTGCCAGCAGCTTGGGGGGCCTGAACACTGAAGCTTTCTTT.

The chain uses TRBV9 and TRBJ2-1; TRBD2 matches 7 bases. The CDR3 covers 15 residues. V lost 4 bases, J lost 5 bases, and 9 bases stayed unmatched. Germline assignment: CDR1 SGDLS and CDR2 YYNGEE. The CDR3 loop reads CASSHGGRVDNEQFF. CDR3 bases: TGTGCCAGCAGCCACGGGGGGAGGGTTGACAATGAGCAGTTCTTC.

This sequence joins TRBV27 and TRBJ2-2; 8 bases align to TRBD2. Losses at the gene ends were 11 bases for V and 6 bases for J; bases not matched to a gene: 8. Germline-derived CDR1 and CDR2 are MNHEY and SMNVEV (reference sequence). This CDR3 is 13 amino acids long. As DNA, the CDR3 is TGTGCCTCGGGAGGGTGGAGGTCCGGGGAGCTGTTTTTT. Translating gives CASGGWRSGELFF.

The genes are TRBV14 and TRBJ1-2; perhaps TRBD1 as D (6 bases). CDR3 length equals 13 residues. V shed 5 bases and J shed 7 bases, with 14 bases lying between them. The germline V gene has CDR1 SGHDN and CDR2 FVKESK. The CDR3 region has the DNA TGTGCCAGCAGCTTTACAGGGTATGGTGGCTACACCTTC. Amino acids: CASSFTGYGGYTF.

This chain uses TRBV10-3 with TRBJ1-1; the match to TRBD1 covers 7 bases. The V gene end was trimmed by 4 bases and the J gene end by 4 bases; junction bases not matched to a gene: 12. CDR1 is ENHRY and CDR2 is SYGVKD in the germline V gene. CDR3 length: 16 amino acids. CDR3 protein: CAISGRTGRAGTEAFF. The DNA for the CDR3 is TGTGCCATCAGTGGAAGGACAGGTCGAGCGGGCACTGAAGCTTTCTTT.

J is TRBJ1-1 and V is TRBV18; no reliable D call. CDR1 is KGHSH, CDR2 LQKENI, per germline. The CDR3 consists of 14 residues. Trimming left V 3 bases short and J 4 bases short, with 12 bases between. CDR3 DNA sequence: TGTGCCAGCTCACCGATACGAGAGGCCACTGAAGCTTTCTTT. Its protein product is CASSPIREATEAFF.

The chain employs TRBV27 and TRBJ2-3; 11 positions agree with TRBD2. This CDR3 region has 15 residues. V trimming: 7 bases; J trimming: 2 bases; junction bases outside the gene matches: 5. Germline assignment: CDR1 MNHEY and CDR2 SMNVEV (reference sequence). The CDR3 region is CASTPGLAVTDTQYF. The CDR3 DNA reads TGTGCCAGCACCCCGGGACTAGCGGTCACAGATACGCAGTATTTT.

The rearrangement uses TRBV5-4 and TRBJ2-3; 9 bases agree with TRBD1. Germline V gives CDR1 SGHNT, CDR2 YYREEE (reference sequence). Trimming removed 4 bases from V and 2 bases from J; junction bases left unmatched: 5. The CDR3 covers 15 residues. The CDR3 sequence is CASSLTGGFTDTQYF. Written as DNA, the CDR3 is TGTGCCAGCAGCCTTACAGGGGGCTTCACAGATACGCAGTATTTT.

In this sample, this clone turned up once. This chain joins TRBV7-9 and TRBJ1-2; D unclear. Trimming removed 5 bases from V and 4 bases from J, with 11 bases in between. CDR3 length: 13 amino acids. Looked up from germline, CDR1 is SEHNR and CDR2 is FQNEAQ (reference sequence). CDR3 DNA: TGTGCCAGCAGCCTAGGCCAACGCTATGGCTACACCTTC. Its translation: CASSLGQRYGYTF. Combining the CDR3 with reference TRBV7-9 and TRBJ1-2 gives the whole variable domain DTGVSQNPRHKITKRGQNVTFRCDPISEHNRLYWYRQTLGQGPEFLTYFQNEAQLEKSRLLSDRFSAERPKGSFSTLEIQRTEQGDSAMYLCASSLGQRYGYTFGSGTRLTVV.

This rearrangement joins TRBV6-5 to TRBJ1-1; TRBD1 matches 7 bases. Per germline, CDR1 MNHEY and CDR2 SVGAGI. Trimming at V came to 7 bases and at J to 5 bases, leaving 7 bases not matched to a gene. This CDR3 comprises 13 residues. As DNA, the CDR3 is TGTGCCAGCAAAGAACTGACAGGGACTGAAGCTTTCTTT. Amino acids: CASKELTGTEAFF.

The CDR3 coding sequence is TGTGCCAGCTCACCTATAAACGGACAGGGCACTAACTATGGCTACACCTTC. Translation: CASSPINGQGTNYGYTF. This chain connects TRBV18 to TRBJ1-2; 8 bases are a match to TRBD1. Germline V gene sequence: CDR1 KGHSH, CDR2 LQKENI. This CDR3 spans 17 amino acids. V lost 3 bases and J lost 0; bases outside the gene matches: 9.

This rearrangement joins TRBV5-6 to TRBJ2-3; D gene ambiguous. Germline V gives CDR1 SGHDT, CDR2 YYEEEE. V was pared by 4 bases and J by 0 bases, with 15 bases between. The CDR3 totals 16 residues. As DNA, the CDR3 is TGTGCCAGCAGCCCTAACGGAGCGACTAGCACAGATACGCAGTATTTT. This encodes CASSPNGATSTDTQYF.

The J gene is TRBJ2-1, the V gene TRBV4-2; D is undetermined. The CDR3 covers 13 residues. V was cut by 0 bases and J by 8 bases, with 8 bases left in between. CDR1 and CDR2 from the germline V gene are LGHNA and YNFKEQ. The CDR3 spells CASSQDSTDEQFF. The CDR3 DNA reads as TGTGCCAGCAGCCAAGATTCAACGGATGAGCAGTTCTTC.